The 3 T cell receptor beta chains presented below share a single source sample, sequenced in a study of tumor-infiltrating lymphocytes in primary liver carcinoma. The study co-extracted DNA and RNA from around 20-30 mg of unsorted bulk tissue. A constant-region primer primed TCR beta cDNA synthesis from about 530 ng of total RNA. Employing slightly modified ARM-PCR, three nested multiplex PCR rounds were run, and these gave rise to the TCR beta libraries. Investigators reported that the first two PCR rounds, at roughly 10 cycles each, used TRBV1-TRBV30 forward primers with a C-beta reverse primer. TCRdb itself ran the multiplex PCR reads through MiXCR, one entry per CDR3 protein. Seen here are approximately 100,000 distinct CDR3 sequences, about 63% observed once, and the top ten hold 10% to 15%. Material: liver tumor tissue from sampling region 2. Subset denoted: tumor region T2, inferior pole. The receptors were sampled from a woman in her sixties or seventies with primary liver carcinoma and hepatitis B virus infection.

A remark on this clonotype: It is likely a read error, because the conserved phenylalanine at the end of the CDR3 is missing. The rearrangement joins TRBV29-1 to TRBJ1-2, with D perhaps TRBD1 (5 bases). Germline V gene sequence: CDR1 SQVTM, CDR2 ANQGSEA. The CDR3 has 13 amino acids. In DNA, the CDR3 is TGCAGTGTTGAGCAGGGCGATGGCTATGGCTACACCTCC. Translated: CSVEQGDGYGYTS.

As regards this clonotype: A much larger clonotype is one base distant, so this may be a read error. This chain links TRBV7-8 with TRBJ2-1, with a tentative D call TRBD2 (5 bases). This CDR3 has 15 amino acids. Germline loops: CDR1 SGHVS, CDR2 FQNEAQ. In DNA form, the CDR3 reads TGTGCCAGCAGCTTAGAGCGGAGCTCCTACAATGAGCAGTTATTC. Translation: CASSLERSSYNEQLF.

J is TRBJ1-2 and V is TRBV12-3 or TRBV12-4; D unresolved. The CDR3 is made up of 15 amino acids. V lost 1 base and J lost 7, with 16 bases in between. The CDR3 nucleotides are TGTGCCAGCAGTTTAGGTTCAGTGGAGGAGCTTGGCTACACCTTC. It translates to CASSLGSVEELGYTF.